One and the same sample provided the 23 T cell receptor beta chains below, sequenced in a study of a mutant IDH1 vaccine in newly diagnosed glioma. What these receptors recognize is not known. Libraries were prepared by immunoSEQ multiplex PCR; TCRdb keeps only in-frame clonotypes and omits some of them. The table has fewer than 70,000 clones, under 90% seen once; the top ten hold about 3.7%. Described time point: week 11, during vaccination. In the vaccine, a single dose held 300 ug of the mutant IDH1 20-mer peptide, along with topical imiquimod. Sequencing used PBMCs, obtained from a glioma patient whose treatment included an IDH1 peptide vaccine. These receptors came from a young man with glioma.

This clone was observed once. In DNA form, the CDR3 reads TGTGCCACCAGCAGGGACCCTGGGACAGACGAGCAGTACTTC. Translated, it gives CATSRDPGTDEQYF. This chain uses TRBV15 with TRBJ2-7; 7 bases map to TRBD1. Trimming at V came to 3 bases and at J to 5 bases, leaving 7 bases not matched to a gene. The CDR3 sequence is 14 residues long. From germline, CDR1 is LNHNV and CDR2 YYDKDF (reference sequence).

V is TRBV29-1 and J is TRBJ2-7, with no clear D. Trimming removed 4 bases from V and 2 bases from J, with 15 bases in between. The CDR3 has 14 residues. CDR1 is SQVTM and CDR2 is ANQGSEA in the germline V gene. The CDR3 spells CSVVKTLLPYEQYF. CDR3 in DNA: TGCAGCGTTGTCAAGACACTTCTTCCCTACGAGCAGTACTTC.

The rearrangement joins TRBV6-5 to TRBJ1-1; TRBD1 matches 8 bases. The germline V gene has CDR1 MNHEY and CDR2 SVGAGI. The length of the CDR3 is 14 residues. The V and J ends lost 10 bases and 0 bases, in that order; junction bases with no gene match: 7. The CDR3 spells CATWDRPMNTEAFF. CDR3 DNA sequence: TGTGCCACCTGGGACAGGCCGATGAACACTGAAGCTTTCTTT.

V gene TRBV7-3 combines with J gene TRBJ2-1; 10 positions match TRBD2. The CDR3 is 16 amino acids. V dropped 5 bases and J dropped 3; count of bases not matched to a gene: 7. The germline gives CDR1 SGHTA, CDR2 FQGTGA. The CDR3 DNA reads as TGTGCCAGCAGCACCCATAGCGGGGGGAGCTACAATGAGCAGTTCTTC. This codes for CASSTHSGGSYNEQFF.

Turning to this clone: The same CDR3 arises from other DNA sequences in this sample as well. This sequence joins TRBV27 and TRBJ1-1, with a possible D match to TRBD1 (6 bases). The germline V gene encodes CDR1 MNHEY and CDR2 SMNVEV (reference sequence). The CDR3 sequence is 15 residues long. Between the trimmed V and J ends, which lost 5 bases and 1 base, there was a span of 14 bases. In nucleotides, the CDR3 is TGTGCCAGCAGTGCCCTAGGGGGGGGGAACACTGAAGCTTTCTTT. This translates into CASSALGGGNTEAFF.

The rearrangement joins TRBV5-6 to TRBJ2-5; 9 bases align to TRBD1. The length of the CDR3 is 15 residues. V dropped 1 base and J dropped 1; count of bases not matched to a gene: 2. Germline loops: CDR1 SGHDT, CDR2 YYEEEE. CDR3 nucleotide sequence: TGTGCCAGCAGCTTGAAGGGACAGGGCCAAGAGACCCAGTACTTC. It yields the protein CASSLKGQGQETQYF.

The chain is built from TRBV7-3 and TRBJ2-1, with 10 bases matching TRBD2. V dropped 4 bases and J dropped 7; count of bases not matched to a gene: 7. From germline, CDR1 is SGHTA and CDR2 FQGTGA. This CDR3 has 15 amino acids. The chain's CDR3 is CASSWSGGAGNEQFF. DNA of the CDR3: TGTGCCAGCAGCTGGAGCGGGGGGGCAGGAAATGAGCAGTTCTTC.

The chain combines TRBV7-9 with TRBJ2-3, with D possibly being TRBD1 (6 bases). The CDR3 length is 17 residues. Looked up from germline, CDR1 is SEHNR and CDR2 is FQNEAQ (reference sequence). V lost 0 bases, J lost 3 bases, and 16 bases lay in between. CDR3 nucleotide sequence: TGTGCCAGCAGCTTAGCTTTAGGGGGAGACGGAACAGATACGCAGTATTTT. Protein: CASSLALGGDGTDTQYF.

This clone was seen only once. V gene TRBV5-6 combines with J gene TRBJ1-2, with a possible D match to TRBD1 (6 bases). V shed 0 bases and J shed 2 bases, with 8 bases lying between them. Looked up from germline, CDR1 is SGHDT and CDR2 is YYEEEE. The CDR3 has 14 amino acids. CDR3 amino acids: CASSLGTVNYGYTF. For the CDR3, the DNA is TGTGCCAGCAGCTTGGGGACAGTGAACTATGGCTACACCTTC.

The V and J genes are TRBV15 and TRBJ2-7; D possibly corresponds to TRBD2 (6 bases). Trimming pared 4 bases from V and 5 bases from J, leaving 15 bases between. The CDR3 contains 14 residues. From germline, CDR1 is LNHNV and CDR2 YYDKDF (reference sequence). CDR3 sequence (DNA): TGTGCCACCAGCATGGGGGGAGAAGTCGACGAGCAGTACTTC. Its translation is CATSMGGEVDEQYF.

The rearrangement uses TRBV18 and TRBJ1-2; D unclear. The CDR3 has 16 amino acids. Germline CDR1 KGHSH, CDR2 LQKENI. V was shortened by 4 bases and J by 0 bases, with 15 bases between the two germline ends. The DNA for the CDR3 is TGTGCCAGCTCACGTTCTACAGAACCGGCTAACTATGGCTACACCTTC. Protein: CASSRSTEPANYGYTF.

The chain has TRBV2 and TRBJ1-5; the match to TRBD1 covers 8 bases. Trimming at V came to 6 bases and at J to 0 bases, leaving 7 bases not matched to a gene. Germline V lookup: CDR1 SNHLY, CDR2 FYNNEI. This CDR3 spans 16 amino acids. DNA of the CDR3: TGTGCCAGCAGCGAGACAGGGGCCCATAGCAATCAGCCCCAGCATTTT. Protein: CASSETGAHSNQPQHF.

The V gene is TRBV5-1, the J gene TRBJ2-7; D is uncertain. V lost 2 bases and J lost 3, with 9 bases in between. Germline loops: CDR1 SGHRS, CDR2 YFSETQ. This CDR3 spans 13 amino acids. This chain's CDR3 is CASSLDLGYEQYF. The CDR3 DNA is TGCGCCAGCAGCTTAGACTTGGGCTACGAGCAGTACTTC.

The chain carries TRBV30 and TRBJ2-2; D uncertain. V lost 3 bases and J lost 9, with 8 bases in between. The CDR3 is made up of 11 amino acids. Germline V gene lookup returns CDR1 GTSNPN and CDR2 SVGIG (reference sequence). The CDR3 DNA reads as TGTGCCTGGAGCCGTGAATGGGAGCTGTTTTTT. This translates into CAWSREWELFF. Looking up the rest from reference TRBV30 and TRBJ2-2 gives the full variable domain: SQTIHQWPATLVQPVGSPLSLECTVEGTSNPNLYWYRQAAGRGLQLLFYSVGIGQISSEVPQNLSASRPQDRQFILSSKKLLLSDSGFYLCAWSREWELFFGEGSRLTVL.

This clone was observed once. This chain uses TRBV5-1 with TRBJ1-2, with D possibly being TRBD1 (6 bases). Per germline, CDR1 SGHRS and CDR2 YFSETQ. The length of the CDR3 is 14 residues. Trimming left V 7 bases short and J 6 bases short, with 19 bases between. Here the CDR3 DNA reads TGCGCCAGCTCCGAACAGGGCCTTGCCGATGGCTACACCTTC. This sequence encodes CASSEQGLADGYTF.

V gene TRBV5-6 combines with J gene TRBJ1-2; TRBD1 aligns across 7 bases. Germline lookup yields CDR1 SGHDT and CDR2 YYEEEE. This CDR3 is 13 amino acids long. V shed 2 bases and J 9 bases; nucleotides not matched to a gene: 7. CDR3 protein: CASSFTGDESYTF. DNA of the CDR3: TGTGCCAGCAGCTTCACAGGGGATGAGAGCTACACCTTC.

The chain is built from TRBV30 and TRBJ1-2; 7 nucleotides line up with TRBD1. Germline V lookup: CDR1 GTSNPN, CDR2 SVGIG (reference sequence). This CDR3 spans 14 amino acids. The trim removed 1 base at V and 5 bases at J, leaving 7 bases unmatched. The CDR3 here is CAWSGLLQGYGYTF. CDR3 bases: TGTGCCTGGAGTGGCCTTTTACAGGGGTATGGCTACACCTTC.

The CDR3, as DNA: TGTGCCACCAGCAGAGAACAGGGTGGAGAGACCCAGTACTTC. Its protein is CATSREQGGETQYF. This chain joins TRBV15 and TRBJ2-5; possible D gene TRBD1, 6 bases. Germline lookup yields CDR1 LNHNV and CDR2 YYDKDF (reference sequence). Trimming shortened V by 0 bases and J by 4 bases, and 9 bases separated the two germline ends. This CDR3 spans 14 amino acids.

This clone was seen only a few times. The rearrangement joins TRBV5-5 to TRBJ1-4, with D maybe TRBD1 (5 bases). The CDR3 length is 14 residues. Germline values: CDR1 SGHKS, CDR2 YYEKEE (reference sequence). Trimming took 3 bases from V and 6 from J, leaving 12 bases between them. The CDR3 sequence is CASSSQGGDEKLFF. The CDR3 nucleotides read TGTGCCAGCAGCTCCCAAGGAGGGGATGAAAAACTGTTTTTT.

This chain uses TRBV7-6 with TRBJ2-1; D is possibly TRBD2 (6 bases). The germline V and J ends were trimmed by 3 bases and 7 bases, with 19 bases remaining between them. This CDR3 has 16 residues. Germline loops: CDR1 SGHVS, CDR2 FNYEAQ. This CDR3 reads CASSFHGEEFGNEQFF. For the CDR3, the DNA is TGTGCCAGCAGCTTCCACGGGGAGGAATTCGGGAATGAGCAGTTCTTC.

The CDR3 sequence is CASRGYGYTF. CDR3 nucleotides: TGTGCCAGCAGGGGGTATGGCTACACCTTC. V gene TRBV2 combines with J gene TRBJ1-2; D gene ambiguous. This CDR3 contains 10 residues. V was pared by 6 bases and J by 5 bases, with 4 bases between. Germline-derived CDR1 and CDR2 are SNHLY and FYNNEI. The full variable domain, with the rest looked up from reference TRBV2 and TRBJ1-2, is EPEVTQTPSHQVTQMGQEVILRCVPISNHLYFYWYRQILGQKVEFLVSFYNNEISEKSEIFDDQFSVERPDGSNFTLKIRSTKLEDSAMYFCASRGYGYTFGSGTRLTVV.

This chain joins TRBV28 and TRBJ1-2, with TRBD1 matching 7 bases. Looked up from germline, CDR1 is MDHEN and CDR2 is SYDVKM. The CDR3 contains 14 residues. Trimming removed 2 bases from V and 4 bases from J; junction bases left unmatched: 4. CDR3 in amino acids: CASSLLRDSYGYTF. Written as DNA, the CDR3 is TGTGCCAGCAGTTTACTCCGGGACAGCTATGGCTACACCTTC.

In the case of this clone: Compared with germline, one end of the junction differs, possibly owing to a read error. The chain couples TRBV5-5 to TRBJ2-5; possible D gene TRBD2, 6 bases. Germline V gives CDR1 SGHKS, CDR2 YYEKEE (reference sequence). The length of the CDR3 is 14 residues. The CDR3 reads CVSTQGLFQETQYF. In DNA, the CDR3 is TGTGTCAGCACCCAAGGACTATTCCAAGAGACCCAGTACTTC.